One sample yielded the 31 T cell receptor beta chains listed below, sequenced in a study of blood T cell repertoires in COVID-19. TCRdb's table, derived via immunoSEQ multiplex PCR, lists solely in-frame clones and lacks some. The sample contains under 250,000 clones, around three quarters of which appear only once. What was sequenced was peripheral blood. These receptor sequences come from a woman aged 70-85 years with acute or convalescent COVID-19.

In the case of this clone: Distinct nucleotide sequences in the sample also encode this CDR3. DNA of the CDR3: TGTGCCAGTAGTCGGACAGGACTGAGCTCCTATAATTCACCCCTCCACTTT. Protein product: CASSRTGLSSYNSPLHF. This chain uses TRBV19 with TRBJ1-6; 7 bases map to TRBD1. This CDR3 spans 17 amino acids. The trim removed 5 bases at V and 0 bases at J, leaving 7 bases unmatched. Germline lookup yields CDR1 LNHDA and CDR2 SQIVND (reference sequence). Looking up the rest from reference TRBV19 and TRBJ1-6 gives the full variable domain: DGGITQSPKYLFRKEGQNVTLSCEQNLNHDAMYWYRQDPGQGLRLIYYSQIVNDFQKGDIAEGYSVSREKKESFPLTVTSAQKNPTAFYLCASSRTGLSSYNSPLHFGNGTRLTVT.

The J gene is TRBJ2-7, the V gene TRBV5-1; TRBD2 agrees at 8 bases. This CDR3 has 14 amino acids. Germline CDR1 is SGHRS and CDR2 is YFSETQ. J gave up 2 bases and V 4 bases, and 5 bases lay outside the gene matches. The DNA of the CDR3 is TGCGCCAGCAGCCCAAGCGGGGGACCCTACGAGCAGTACTTC. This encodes CASSPSGGPYEQYF.

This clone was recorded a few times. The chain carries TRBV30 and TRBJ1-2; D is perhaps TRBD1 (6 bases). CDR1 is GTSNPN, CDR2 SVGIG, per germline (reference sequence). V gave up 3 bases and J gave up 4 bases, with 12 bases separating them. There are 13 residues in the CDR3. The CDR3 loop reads CAWRQGSRYGYTF. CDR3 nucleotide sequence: TGTGCCTGGAGACAGGGAAGCCGCTATGGCTACACCTTC.

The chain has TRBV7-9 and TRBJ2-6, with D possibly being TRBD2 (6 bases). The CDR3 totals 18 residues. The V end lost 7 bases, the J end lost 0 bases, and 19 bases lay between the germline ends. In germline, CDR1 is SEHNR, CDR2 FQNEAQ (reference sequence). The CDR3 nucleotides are TGTGCCAGCATCTCGCTGGGACGGACTAACTCTGGGGCCAACGTCCTGACTTTC. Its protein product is CASISLGRTNSGANVLTF.

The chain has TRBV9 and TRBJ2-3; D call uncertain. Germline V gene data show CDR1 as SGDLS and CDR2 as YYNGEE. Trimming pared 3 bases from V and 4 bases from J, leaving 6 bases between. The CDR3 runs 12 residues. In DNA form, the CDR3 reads TGTGCCAGCAGCGCCATTGCAGATACGCAGTATTTT. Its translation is CASSAIADTQYF.

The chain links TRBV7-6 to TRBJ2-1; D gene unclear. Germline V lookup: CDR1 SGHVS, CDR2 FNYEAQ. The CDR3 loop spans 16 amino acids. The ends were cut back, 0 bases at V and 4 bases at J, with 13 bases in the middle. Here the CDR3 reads CASSLAWRPPYNEQFF. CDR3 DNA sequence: TGTGCCAGCAGCTTAGCGTGGCGGCCTCCTTACAATGAGCAGTTCTTC.

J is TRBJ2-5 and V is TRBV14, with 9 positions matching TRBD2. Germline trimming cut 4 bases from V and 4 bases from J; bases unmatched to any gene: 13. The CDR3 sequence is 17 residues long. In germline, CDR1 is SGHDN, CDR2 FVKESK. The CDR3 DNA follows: TGTGCCAGCAGCCCCCGGCAGCGGGAGGCCACGGGAGAGACCCAGTACTTC. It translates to CASSPRQREATGETQYF.

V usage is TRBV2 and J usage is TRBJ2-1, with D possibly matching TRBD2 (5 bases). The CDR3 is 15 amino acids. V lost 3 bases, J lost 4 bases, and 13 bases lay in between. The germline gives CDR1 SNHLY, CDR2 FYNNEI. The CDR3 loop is CASSEYEGLYNEQFF. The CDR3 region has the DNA TGTGCCAGCAGTGAGTACGAGGGTCTTTACAATGAGCAGTTCTTC.

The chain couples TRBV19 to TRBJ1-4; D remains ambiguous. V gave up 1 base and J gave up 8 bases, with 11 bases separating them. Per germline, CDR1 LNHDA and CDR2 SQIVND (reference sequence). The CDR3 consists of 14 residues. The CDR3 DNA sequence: TGTGCCAGTAGTATAGGAGGAAGCGGCGAAAAACTGTTTTTT. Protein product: CASSIGGSGEKLFF.

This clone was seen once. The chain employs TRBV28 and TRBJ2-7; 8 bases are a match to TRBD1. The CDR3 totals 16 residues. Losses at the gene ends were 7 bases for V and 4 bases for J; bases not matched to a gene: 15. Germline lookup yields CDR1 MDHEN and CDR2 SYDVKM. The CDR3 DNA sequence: TGTGCCAGCAACCCTTCGACAGGGGCAATGGGGTACGAGCAGTACTTC. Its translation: CASNPSTGAMGYEQYF.

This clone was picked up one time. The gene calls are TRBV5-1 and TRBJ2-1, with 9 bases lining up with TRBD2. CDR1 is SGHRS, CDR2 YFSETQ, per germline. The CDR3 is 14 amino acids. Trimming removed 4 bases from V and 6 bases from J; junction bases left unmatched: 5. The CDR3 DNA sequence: TGCGCCAGCAGCCCCTCGACTAGCGGCAATGAGCAGTTCTTC. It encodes CASSPSTSGNEQFF.

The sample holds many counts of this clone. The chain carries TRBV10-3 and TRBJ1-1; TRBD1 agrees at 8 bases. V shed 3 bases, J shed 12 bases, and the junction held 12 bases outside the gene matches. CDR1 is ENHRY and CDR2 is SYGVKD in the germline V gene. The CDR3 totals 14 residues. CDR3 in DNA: TGTGCCATCAGTGATCAGGGGGCGGCGTTCAGAACTTTCTTT. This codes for CAISDQGAAFRTFF.

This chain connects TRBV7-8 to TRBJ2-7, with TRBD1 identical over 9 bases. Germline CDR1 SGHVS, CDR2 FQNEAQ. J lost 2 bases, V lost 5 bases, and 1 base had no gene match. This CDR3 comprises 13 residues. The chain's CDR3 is CASSRQGAYEQYF. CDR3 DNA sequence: TGTGCCAGCAGCCGACAGGGGGCCTACGAGCAGTACTTC.

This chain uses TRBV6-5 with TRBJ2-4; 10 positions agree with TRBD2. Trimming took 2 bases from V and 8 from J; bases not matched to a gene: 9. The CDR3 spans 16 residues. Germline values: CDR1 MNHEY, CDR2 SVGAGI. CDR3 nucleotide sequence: TGTGCCAGCAGTTACGGCCTAGCGGGAGAAGGATACATTCAGTACTTC. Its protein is CASSYGLAGEGYIQYF.

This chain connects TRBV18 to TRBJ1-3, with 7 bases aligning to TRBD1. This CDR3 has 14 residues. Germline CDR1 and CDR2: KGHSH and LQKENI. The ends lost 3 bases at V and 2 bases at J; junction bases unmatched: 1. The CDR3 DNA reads TGTGCCAGCTCACCGACAGGGCCTGGAAACACCATATATTTT. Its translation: CASSPTGPGNTIYF.

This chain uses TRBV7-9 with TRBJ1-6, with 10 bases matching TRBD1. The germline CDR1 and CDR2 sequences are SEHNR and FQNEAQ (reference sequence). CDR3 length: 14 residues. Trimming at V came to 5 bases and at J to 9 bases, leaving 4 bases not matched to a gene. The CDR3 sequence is CASSPTGGSSPLHF. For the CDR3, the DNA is TGTGCCAGCAGCCCGACAGGGGGCAGTTCACCCCTCCACTTT.

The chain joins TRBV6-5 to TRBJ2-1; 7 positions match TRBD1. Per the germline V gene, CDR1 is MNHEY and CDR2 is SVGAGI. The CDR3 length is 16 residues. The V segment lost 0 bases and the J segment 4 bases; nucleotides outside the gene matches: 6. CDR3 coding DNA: TGTGCCAGCAGTTACTCGGGACAGATTTCGTACAATGAGCAGTTCTTC. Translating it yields CASSYSGQISYNEQFF.

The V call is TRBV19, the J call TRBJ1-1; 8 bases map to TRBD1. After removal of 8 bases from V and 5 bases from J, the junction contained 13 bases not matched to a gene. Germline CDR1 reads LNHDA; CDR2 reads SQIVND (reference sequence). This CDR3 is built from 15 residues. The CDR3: CASQGIQGVRTEAFF. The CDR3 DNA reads TGTGCCAGTCAGGGAATACAGGGGGTTAGGACTGAAGCTTTCTTT.

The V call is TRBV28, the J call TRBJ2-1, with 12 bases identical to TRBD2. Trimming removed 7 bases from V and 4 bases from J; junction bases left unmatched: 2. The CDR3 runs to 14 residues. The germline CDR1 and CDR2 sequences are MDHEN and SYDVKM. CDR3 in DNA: TGTGCCAGCAATGGACTAGCGGGATACAATGAGCAGTTCTTC. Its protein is CASNGLAGYNEQFF.

The CDR3, as DNA: TGTGCCAGCAGCGCCACCGGGCAGGGGGACACTGAAGCTTTCTTT. Amino acid sequence: CASSATGQGDTEAFF. This chain links TRBV9 with TRBJ1-1, with 7 bases lining up with TRBD1. Unmatched junction bases numbered 8, after V lost 3 bases and J lost 3 bases. CDR1 SGDLS and CDR2 YYNGEE come from the germline V gene. The CDR3 sequence is 15 residues long.

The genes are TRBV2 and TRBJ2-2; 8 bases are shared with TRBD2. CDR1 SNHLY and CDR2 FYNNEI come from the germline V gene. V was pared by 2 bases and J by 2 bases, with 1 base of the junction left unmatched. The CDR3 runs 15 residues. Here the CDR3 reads CASSESGRNTGELFF. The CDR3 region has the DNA TGTGCCAGCAGTGAAAGCGGGAGAAACACCGGGGAGCTGTTTTTT.

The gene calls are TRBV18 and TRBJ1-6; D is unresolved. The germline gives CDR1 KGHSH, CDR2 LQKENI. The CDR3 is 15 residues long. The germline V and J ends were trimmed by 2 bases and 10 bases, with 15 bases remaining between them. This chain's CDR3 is CASSPAESALSPLHF. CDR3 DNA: TGTGCCAGCTCACCAGCTGAATCTGCGTTATCACCCCTCCACTTT.

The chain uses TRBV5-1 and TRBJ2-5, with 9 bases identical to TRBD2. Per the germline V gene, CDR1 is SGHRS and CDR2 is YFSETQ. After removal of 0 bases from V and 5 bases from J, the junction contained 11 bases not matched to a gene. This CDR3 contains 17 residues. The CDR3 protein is CASSLEVAGERRETQYF. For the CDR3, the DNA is TGCGCCAGCAGCTTGGAAGTAGCGGGAGAGCGGAGGGAGACCCAGTACTTC.

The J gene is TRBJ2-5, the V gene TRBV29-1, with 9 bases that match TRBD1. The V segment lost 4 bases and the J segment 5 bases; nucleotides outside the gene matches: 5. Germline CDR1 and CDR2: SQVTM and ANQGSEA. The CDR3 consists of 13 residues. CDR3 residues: CSVVQGAGETQYF. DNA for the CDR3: TGCAGCGTTGTACAGGGGGCGGGGGAGACCCAGTACTTC.

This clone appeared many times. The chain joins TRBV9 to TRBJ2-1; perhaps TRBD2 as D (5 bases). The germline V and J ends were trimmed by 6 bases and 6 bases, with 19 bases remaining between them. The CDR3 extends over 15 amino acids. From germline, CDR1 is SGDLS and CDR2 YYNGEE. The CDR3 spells CASKQTDSPGNEQFF. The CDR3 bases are TGTGCCAGCAAACAAACGGACTCCCCCGGCAATGAGCAGTTCTTC.

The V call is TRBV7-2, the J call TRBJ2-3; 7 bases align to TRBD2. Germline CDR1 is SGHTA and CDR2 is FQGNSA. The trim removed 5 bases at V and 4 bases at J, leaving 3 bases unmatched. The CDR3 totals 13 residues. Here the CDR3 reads CASSGRASDTQYF. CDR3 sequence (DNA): TGTGCCAGCAGCGGGAGGGCCTCAGATACGCAGTATTTT.

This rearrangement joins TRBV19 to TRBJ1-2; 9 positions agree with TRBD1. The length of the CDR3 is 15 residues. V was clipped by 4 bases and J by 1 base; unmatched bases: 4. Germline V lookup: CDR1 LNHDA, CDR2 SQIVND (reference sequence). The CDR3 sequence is CASSRPGQGNYGYTF. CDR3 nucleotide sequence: TGTGCCAGTAGTAGGCCGGGACAGGGTAACTATGGCTACACCTTC.

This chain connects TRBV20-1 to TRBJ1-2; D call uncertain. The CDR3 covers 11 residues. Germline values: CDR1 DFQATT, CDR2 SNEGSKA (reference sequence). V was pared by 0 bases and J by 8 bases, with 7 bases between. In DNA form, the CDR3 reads TGCAGTGCTAGAGATGAGGCCGGCTACACCTTC. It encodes CSARDEAGYTF.

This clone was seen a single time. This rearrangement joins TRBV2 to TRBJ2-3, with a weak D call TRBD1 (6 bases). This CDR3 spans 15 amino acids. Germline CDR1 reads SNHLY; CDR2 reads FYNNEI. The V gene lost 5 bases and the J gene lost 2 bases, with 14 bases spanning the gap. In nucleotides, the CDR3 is TGTGCCAGCAGTCGGGACAACCAATACACAGATACGCAGTATTTT. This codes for CASSRDNQYTDTQYF.

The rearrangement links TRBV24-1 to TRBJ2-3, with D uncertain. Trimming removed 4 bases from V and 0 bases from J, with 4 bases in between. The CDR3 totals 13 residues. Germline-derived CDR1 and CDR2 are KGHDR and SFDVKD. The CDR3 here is CATSDPSTDTQYF. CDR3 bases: TGTGCCACCAGTGACCCTAGCACAGATACGCAGTATTTT.

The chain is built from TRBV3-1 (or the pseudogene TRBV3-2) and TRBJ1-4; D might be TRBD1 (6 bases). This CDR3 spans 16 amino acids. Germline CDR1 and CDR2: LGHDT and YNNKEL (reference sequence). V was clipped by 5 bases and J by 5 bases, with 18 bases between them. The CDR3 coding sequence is TGTGCCAGCAGCGGAGCAACGGGACAACTCAATGAAAAACTGTTTTTT. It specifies CASSGATGQLNEKLFF.